A single sample is the source of the 4 T cell receptor beta chains below, sequenced in a study of T-cell reconstitution after alpha-beta-depleted transplantation in children. Using unique molecular identifiers, the investigators prepared the TCRbeta library. Each CDR3 protein gets one entry after TCRdb re-called the PCR reads with MiXCR. This sample has about 610,000 distinct CDR3 sequences; about 10% occur once, and the top ten carry about 4%. Sequences were derived from PBMCs from the stem cell graft donor, sampled from the stem cell graft. These receptors were collected from a human donor who donated a stem cell graft to a child with acute myeloid leukemia.

The sample holds a few counts of this clonotype. This chain connects TRBV6-5 to TRBJ2-3; 8 bases are shared with TRBD2. J was trimmed by 6 bases and V by 3 bases; bases with no gene match: 17. CDR1 and CDR2 from the germline V gene are MNHEY and SVGAGI. The CDR3 covers 18 residues. In DNA, the CDR3 is TGTGCCAGCAGTTATTCGACGGGCGAGGGTGCGGGGGGTGATACGCAGTATTTT. This translates into CASSYSTGEGAGGDTQYF.

This clonotype was recorded many times. The chain links TRBV20-1 to TRBJ2-3, with 7 bases matching TRBD2. Germline values: CDR1 DFQATT, CDR2 SNEGSKA (reference sequence). The J segment lost 0 bases and the V segment lost 6 bases, leaving 12 bases of the junction unmatched. This CDR3 has 16 amino acids. CDR3: CSASAVGGASTDTQYF. CDR3 sequence (DNA): TGCAGTGCCTCTGCGGTGGGAGGGGCAAGCACAGATACGCAGTATTTT.

The chain recombines TRBV4-2 with TRBJ2-7; no reliable D call. CDR1 and CDR2 (germline): LGHNA, YNFKEQ. V lost 4 bases and J 3 bases, leaving 13 bases between the germline ends. CDR3 length: 14 amino acids. For the CDR3, the DNA is TGTGCCAGCAGCCCCCGGGTCTTCCTCTACGAGCAGTACTTC. Residues: CASSPRVFLYEQYF.

The chain joins TRBV12-3 or TRBV12-4 to TRBJ1-3; D is ambiguous. The CDR3 has 15 amino acids. V gave up 5 bases and J gave up 0 bases, with 11 bases separating them. The CDR3 nucleotides are TGTGCCAGCAGTCCGCAGGCGGGCTCTGGAAACACCATATATTTT. It translates to CASSPQAGSGNTIYF.